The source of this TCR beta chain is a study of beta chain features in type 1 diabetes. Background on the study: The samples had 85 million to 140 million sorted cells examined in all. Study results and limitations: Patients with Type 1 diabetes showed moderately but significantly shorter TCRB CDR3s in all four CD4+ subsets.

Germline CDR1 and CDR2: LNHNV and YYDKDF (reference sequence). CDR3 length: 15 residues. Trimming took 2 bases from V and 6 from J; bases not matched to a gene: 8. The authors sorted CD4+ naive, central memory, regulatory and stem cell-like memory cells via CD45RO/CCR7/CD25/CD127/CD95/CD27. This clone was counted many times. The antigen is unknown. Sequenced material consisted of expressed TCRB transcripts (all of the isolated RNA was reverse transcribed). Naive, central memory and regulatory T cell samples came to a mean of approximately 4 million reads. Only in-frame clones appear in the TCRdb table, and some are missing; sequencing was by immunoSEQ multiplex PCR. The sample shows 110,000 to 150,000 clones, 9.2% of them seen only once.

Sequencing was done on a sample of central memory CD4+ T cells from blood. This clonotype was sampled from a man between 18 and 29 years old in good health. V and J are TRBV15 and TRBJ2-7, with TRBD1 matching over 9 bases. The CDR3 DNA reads TGTGCCACCAGCAGAACGGCCGGGACAGGGTTCGAGCAGTACTTC. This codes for CATSRTAGTGFEQYF. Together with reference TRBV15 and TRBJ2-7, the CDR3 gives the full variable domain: DAMVIQNPRYQVTQFGKPVTLSCSQTLNHNVMYWYQQKSSQAPKLLFHYYDKDFNNEADTPDNFQSRRPNTSFCFLDIRSPGLGDTAMYLCATSRTAGTGFEQYFGPGTRLTVT.